This T cell receptor (beta chain) was identified in a study of CD8+ T cells in alopecia areata. General study points: Scalp clonality and expanded CD8+ clones among the top 100 fell significantly with tofacitinib.

Treatment: oral pan-JAK inhibitor, 5-10 mg twice daily. Extraction of RNA preceded its reverse transcription into cDNA, which served as the sequencing template. TCRdb's table, derived via immunoSEQ multiplex PCR, lists solely in-frame clones and lacks some. Seen here are some 130,000 clones, 45% to 60% observed once, and the top ten hold 15%. About this clone: Its antigen is unidentified.

V lost 6 bases to trimming and J lost 1 base, with 7 bases between them. The CDR3 sequence is 12 residues long. Per germline, CDR1 SNHLY and CDR2 FYNNEI. The specimen was CD8+ T cells sorted from blood, collected at week 4, from a patient treated with tofacitinib. The J gene is TRBJ2-7, the V gene TRBV2; D is possibly TRBD1 (5 bases). The receptor was isolated from a human donor with alopecia areata. The CDR3 here is CASRQGSYEQYF. The CDR3 coding sequence is TGTGCCAGCAGGCAGGGATCCTACGAGCAGTACTTC.